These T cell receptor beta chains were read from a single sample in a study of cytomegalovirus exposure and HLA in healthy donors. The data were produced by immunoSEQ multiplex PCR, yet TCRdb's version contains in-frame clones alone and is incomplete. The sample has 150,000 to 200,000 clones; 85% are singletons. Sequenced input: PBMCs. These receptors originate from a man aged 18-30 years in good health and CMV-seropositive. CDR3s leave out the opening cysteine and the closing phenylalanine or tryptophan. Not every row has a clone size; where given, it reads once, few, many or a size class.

CDR3aa: ASSRSRPDYEQY
len: 12
abundance: few
j_gene: TRBJ2-7
v_gene: TRBV7-2

CDR3aa: ASSPPGRDTGELF
len: 13
abundance: NA
j_gene: TRBJ2-2
v_gene: TRBV18

CDR3aa: ASSRGPGGMNTEAF
len: 14
abundance: NA
j_gene: TRBJ1-1
v_gene: TRBV7-6

CDR3aa: ATATYYNEQF
len: 10
abundance: NA
j_gene: TRBJ2-1
v_gene: TRBV28

CDR3aa: ASSLGTGTYEQY
len: 12
abundance: NA
j_gene: TRBJ2-7
v_gene: TRBV5-1

CDR3aa: ASRLGGNLETYNEQF
len: 15
abundance: NA
j_gene: TRBJ2-1
v_gene: TRBV28

CDR3aa: ASSNGQGGTQY
len: 11
abundance: few
j_gene: TRBJ2-5
v_gene: TRBV9

CDR3aa: ASSPHAGFTEAF
len: 12
abundance: NA
j_gene: TRBJ1-1
v_gene: TRBV27

CDR3aa: ASSLDGRSTDTQY
len: 13
abundance: NA
j_gene: TRBJ2-3
v_gene: TRBV5-1

CDR3aa: ASSFFTSGSGNEQF
len: 14
abundance: NA
j_gene: TRBJ2-1
v_gene: TRBV5-1

CDR3aa: ASAYGQGAYEQY
len: 12
abundance: NA
j_gene: TRBJ2-7
v_gene: TRBV12-5

CDR3aa: ASSLVRGSSYNEQF
len: 14
abundance: NA
j_gene: TRBJ2-1
v_gene: TRBV11-2

CDR3aa: ASSPTGDEAKNIQY
len: 14
abundance: NA
j_gene: TRBJ2-4
v_gene: TRBV5-1

CDR3aa: ASSPTSGPSYNEQF
len: 14
abundance: NA
j_gene: TRBJ2-1
v_gene: TRBV28

CDR3aa: SIGKGAYNEQF
len: 11
abundance: NA
j_gene: TRBJ2-1
v_gene: TRBV29-1

CDR3aa: ASSLVAGGPAGELF
len: 14
abundance: NA
j_gene: TRBJ2-2
v_gene: TRBV7-2

CDR3aa: ASSFGQGPYEQY
len: 12
abundance: NA
j_gene: TRBJ2-7
v_gene: TRBV7-2

CDR3aa: ASSLMAGHNEQF
len: 12
abundance: NA
j_gene: TRBJ2-1
v_gene: TRBV27

CDR3aa: ASSLRGPNQPQH
len: 12
abundance: NA
j_gene: TRBJ1-5
v_gene: TRBV27

CDR3aa: ASGPGGGWYNEQF
len: 13
abundance: NA
j_gene: TRBJ2-1
v_gene: TRBV19

CDR3aa: ASKNRQGAYEQY
len: 12
abundance: few
j_gene: TRBJ2-7
v_gene: TRBV2

CDR3aa: ASRHRWLADFRYEQY
len: 15
abundance: once
j_gene: TRBJ2-7
v_gene: TRBV19

CDR3aa: ASRGQINQPQH
len: 11
abundance: NA
j_gene: TRBJ1-5
v_gene: TRBV19

CDR3aa: ASSRLTSDEQF
len: 11
abundance: NA
j_gene: TRBJ2-1
v_gene: TRBV7-6

CDR3aa: ASSLRTGTYEQY
len: 12
abundance: NA
j_gene: TRBJ2-7
v_gene: TRBV28

CDR3aa: ASSSQDTEAF
len: 10
abundance: NA
j_gene: TRBJ1-1
v_gene: TRBV9

CDR3aa: AVQTSGGEQY
len: 10
abundance: NA
j_gene: TRBJ2-7
v_gene: TRBV27

CDR3aa: ASGGTGGSYEQY
len: 12
abundance: NA
j_gene: TRBJ2-7
v_gene: TRBV9

CDR3aa: ASTGSGTSSYNEQF
len: 14
abundance: NA
j_gene: TRBJ2-1
v_gene: TRBV2

CDR3aa: ASRKPGLAGMTDTQY
len: 15
abundance: NA
j_gene: TRBJ2-3
v_gene: TRBV19

CDR3aa: ASSASPTPYGKLF
len: 13
abundance: NA
j_gene: TRBJ1-4
v_gene: TRBV19

CDR3aa: ASSVADETEASGNTIY
len: 16
abundance: NA
j_gene: TRBJ1-3
v_gene: TRBV9

CDR3aa: ASSSLLGRPNYGYT
len: 14
abundance: NA
j_gene: TRBJ1-2
v_gene: TRBV28